This is a list of T cell receptor beta chains from one sample in a study of blood T cell repertoires in COVID-19. Some clones are missing from TCRdb's copy, which holds only in-frame ones; the method was immunoSEQ multiplex PCR. The sample carries 100,000 to 150,000 clones, 79% recorded once. Sequenced input: peripheral blood. The receptors derive from a man aged 35-49 years with active or convalescent COVID-19. CDR3s include the opening cysteine and the closing phenylalanine or tryptophan. Each record gives: D gene, clone size, J gene, V gene, CDR3 DNA, CDR3 protein. A D gene is named only where the DNA matches it firmly. Part of the rows lack a size; the others show once, few, many or a class for expanded clones.

D: TRBD2
size: .
J: TRBJ2-1
V: TRBV6-1
DNA: TGTGCCAGCAGTGAAGCGCTTCTTGGGACTAGCGGGGAAGTTAGGTCCTACAATGAGCAGTTCTTC
CDR3: CASSEALLGTSGEVRSYNEQFF

D: .
size: few
J: TRBJ1-5
V: TRBV24-1
DNA: TGTGCCACCAGTGGGTACGGTAGCAATCAGCCCCAGCATTTT
CDR3: CATSGYGSNQPQHF

D: .
size: .
J: TRBJ1-4
V: TRBV6-5
DNA: TGTGCCAGCAGGAGGTCAGGGGCAACTAATGAAAAACTGTTTTTT
CDR3: CASRRSGATNEKLFF

D: TRBD2
size: .
J: TRBJ2-2
V: TRBV12-3/TRBV12-4
DNA: TGTGCCAGCAGCCTTAGCGGGAAGGGGGAGCTGTTTTTT
CDR3: CASSLSGKGELFF

D: .
size: .
J: TRBJ2-3
V: TRBV24-1
DNA: TGTGCCACCAGTGATTACGGGGGTTTGCAGTATTTT
CDR3: CATSDYGGLQYF

D: TRBD2
size: .
J: TRBJ2-5
V: TRBV11-3
DNA: TGTGCCAGCAGCTTAAACGGGGGGGCTGAGACCCAGTACTTC
CDR3: CASSLNGGAETQYF

D: .
size: few
J: TRBJ1-6
V: TRBV4-3
DNA: TGCGCCAGCAGCCAAGGTCCGGACACCACGCCCCTCCACTTT
CDR3: CASSQGPDTTPLHF

D: .
size: .
J: TRBJ2-2
V: TRBV7-2
DNA: TGTGCCAGCAGCCGTACGAACACCGGGGAGCTGTTTTTT
CDR3: CASSRTNTGELFF

D: TRBD1
size: once
J: TRBJ2-7
V: TRBV19
DNA: TGTGCCAGCAAGGACAGGGCGGGGGAGCAGTACTTC
CDR3: CASKDRAGEQYF

D: .
size: .
J: TRBJ1-6
V: TRBV6-5
DNA: TGTGCCAGCAGCCACCCCCGGGAGTCCCTCCACTTT
CDR3: CASSHPRESLHF

D: .
size: .
J: TRBJ2-1
V: TRBV3-1/TRBV3-2
DNA: TGTGCCAGCAGCCGAGACGGAGCGGTTCTCTACAATGAGCAGTTCTTC
CDR3: CASSRDGAVLYNEQFF

D: .
size: .
J: TRBJ2-1
V: TRBV7-8
DNA: TGTGCCAGCAGCTTAGACGCGGGTTATGAGCAGTTCTTC
CDR3: CASSLDAGYEQFF

D: TRBD2
size: .
J: TRBJ2-5
V: TRBV12-3/TRBV12-4
DNA: TGTGCCAGCAGGGGCCCGGGGGGGGAGACCCAGTACTTC
CDR3: CASRGPGGETQYF

D: .
size: few
J: TRBJ1-2
V: TRBV28
DNA: TGTGCCAGCAGTGAGAAATTGAGGGCCCTCCCCTACACCTTC
CDR3: CASSEKLRALPYTF

D: TRBD1
size: .
J: TRBJ2-7
V: TRBV10-3
DNA: TGTGCCGCGGGTGGCACAGGGGACGAGCAGTACTTC
CDR3: CAAGGTGDEQYF

D: TRBD2
size: few
J: TRBJ2-2
V: TRBV4-2
DNA: TGTGCCAGCAGCCGATACGGGACTAGCGGGGGTGGGACCGGGGAGCTGTTTTTT
CDR3: CASSRYGTSGGGTGELFF

D: TRBD1
size: .
J: TRBJ2-7
V: TRBV5-1
DNA: TGCGCCAGCAACCCGGGACAGGGGGCCGACGAGCAGTACTTC
CDR3: CASNPGQGADEQYF

D: TRBD1
size: .
J: TRBJ2-3
V: TRBV9
DNA: TGTGCCAGCACCCGAGGGGGCCCCACAGATACGCAGTATTTT
CDR3: CASTRGGPTDTQYF

D: .
size: .
J: TRBJ1-3
V: TRBV3-1/TRBV3-2
DNA: TGTGCCAGCAGCCAAGATTCGGGGTACTCTGGAAACACCATATATTTT
CDR3: CASSQDSGYSGNTIYF

D: TRBD1
size: few
J: TRBJ1-1
V: TRBV29-1
DNA: TGCAGCGTAGCCTCAGGGGGCAGGGACACTGAAGCTTTCTTT
CDR3: CSVASGGRDTEAFF

D: TRBD1
size: .
J: TRBJ1-6
V: TRBV9
DNA: TGTGCCAGCAGCGGCTCGGACAGGGGGAGAGATACACCCCTCCACTTT
CDR3: CASSGSDRGRDTPLHF

D: TRBD2
size: .
J: TRBJ2-4
V: TRBV2
DNA: TGTGCCAGCACCCCACTAGCGGGAGCCAAAAACATTCAGTACTTC
CDR3: CASTPLAGAKNIQYF

D: TRBD2
size: .
J: TRBJ2-1
V: TRBV3-1/TRBV3-2
DNA: TGTGCCAGCAGCCGATCTCAGACTAGCGGACCTTACAATGAGCAGTTCTTC
CDR3: CASSRSQTSGPYNEQFF

D: .
size: .
J: TRBJ1-3
V: TRBV6-2/TRBV6-3
DNA: TGTGCCAGCAGTGAGACAAGGCCTTCCTCTGGAAACACCATATATTTT
CDR3: CASSETRPSSGNTIYF

D: .
size: .
J: TRBJ1-1
V: TRBV29-1
DNA: TGCAGCGTTGAGCCAGGGAACACTGAAGCTTTCTTT
CDR3: CSVEPGNTEAFF

D: TRBD1
size: .
J: TRBJ1-2
V: TRBV11-2
DNA: TGTGCCAGCAGCACAATCCGGAGGACAGGTGTCTATGGCTACACCTTC
CDR3: CASSTIRRTGVYGYTF

D: TRBD1
size: .
J: TRBJ1-4
V: TRBV4-1
DNA: TGCGCCAGCAGCCAGGACTTGACAGGGGTAGAAGAAAAACTGTTTTTT
CDR3: CASSQDLTGVEEKLFF

D: .
size: .
J: TRBJ2-5
V: TRBV4-2
DNA: TGTGCCAGCAGCCACGAAGAGACCCAGTACTTC
CDR3: CASSHEETQYF

D: .
size: .
J: TRBJ2-5
V: TRBV5-4
DNA: TGTGCCAGCAGCTTGGCCGACAGGATTCAAGAGACCCAGTACTTC
CDR3: CASSLADRIQETQYF

D: .
size: .
J: TRBJ2-1
V: TRBV25-1
DNA: TGTGCCAGCAGGCTCCAGGGGTACAATGAGCAGTTCTTC
CDR3: CASRLQGYNEQFF

D: TRBD2
size: .
J: TRBJ2-1
V: TRBV29-1
DNA: TGCAGCCTCGGGACTAGCGGGTACAATGAGCAGTTCTTC
CDR3: CSLGTSGYNEQFF

D: .
size: .
J: TRBJ2-2
V: TRBV5-6
DNA: TGTGCCAGCAGCTTCGGACACAACACCGGGGAGCTGTTTTTT
CDR3: CASSFGHNTGELFF

D: TRBD1
size: .
J: TRBJ1-2
V: TRBV4-3
DNA: TGCGCCAGCAGCCAGGGGACAGTTTATGGCTACACCTTC
CDR3: CASSQGTVYGYTF

D: .
size: few
J: TRBJ2-1
V: TRBV28
DNA: TGTGCCAGCAGCCGGGGATACAATGAGCAGTTCTTC
CDR3: CASSRGYNEQFF

D: TRBD2
size: once
J: TRBJ2-5
V: TRBV24-1
DNA: TGTGCCACCAGCGGGACTAGCGGGAGCTTTTATCAAGAGACCCAGTACTTC
CDR3: CATSGTSGSFYQETQYF

D: TRBD1
size: .
J: TRBJ2-2
V: TRBV7-9
DNA: TGTGCCAGCAGCCGGACAGGGGGATCCGCTTATGCTAACACCGGGGAGCTGTTTTTT
CDR3: CASSRTGGSAYANTGELFF